One T cell receptor (beta chain) is described in this entry. What it binds is not known. CD4+ cells were split into CD45RA+ naive and CD45RA-negative memory subsets. The record originates from a study of shared clonotypes between healthy human individuals. Study findings and constraints: Estimated richness values were generally larger in naive subsets than in memory subsets. It was observed that 5% to 6% of naive CD4 clonotypes were shared across several donors. Only blood was sampled; tissue repertoires likely differ.

Libraries were prepared by immunoSEQ multiplex PCR; TCRdb keeps only in-frame clonotypes and omits some of them. Seen here are under 1,100,000 clones, 75% observed once, and the top ten hold 1.5%. The sequenced sample was memory CD4+ T cells sorted from blood. Indicated subset: CD45RA-negative fraction. The sequence came from a man younger than 35 in good health.

CDR3 protein: CASSIDVGPLYEQYF. In nucleotides, the CDR3 is TGTGCCAGTAGTATAGATGTGGGACCTCTTTACGAGCAGTACTTC. This rearrangement joins TRBV19 to TRBJ2-7; TRBD1 or TRBD2 may be the D gene (5 bases each). The CDR3 extends over 15 amino acids. V was cut by 0 bases and J by 4 bases, with 13 bases left in between. Germline V CDR1 and CDR2: LNHDA, SQIVND (reference sequence). Full variable domain (rest looked up from reference TRBV19 and TRBJ2-7): DGGITQSPKYLFRKEGQNVTLSCEQNLNHDAMYWYRQDPGQGLRLIYYSQIVNDFQKGDIAEGYSVSREKKESFPLTVTSAQKNPTAFYLCASSIDVGPLYEQYFGPGTRLTVT.